Reported below is one T cell receptor beta chain. There is no known antigen for this receptor. One end of the junction fails to match germline, which may point to a read error. The receptor library was made with 5' RACE. TCRdb records Illumina HiSeq 2000 as the sequencer. Template switching introduced a universal primer binding site; the final cDNA contained a unique molecular identifier, enabling accurate counting of TCR cDNA molecules. Specific primers in the conserved constant-segment region were used to synthesize first-strand cDNA for TCR alpha and beta chains. To control for contamination, every cDNA library was double barcoded, receiving both a SMART-Mk sample barcode and Illumina barcodes. TruSeq adapter sequences along with Illumina sample barcodes were introduced in two successive PCR steps. TCR alpha and beta cDNA libraries were sequenced on the Illumina HiSeq platform with custom primers. On the authors' methods: MiGEC processed the raw reads to extract unique molecular identifiers, while MiXCR was used to determine the CDR3 positions. For each individual, recombination models were inferred using an EM algorithm with the repgenHMM and IGoR tools. The analysis of shared clonotypes was done with the tcR package in R, with sharing normalized by the product of cloneset sizes. Out-of-frame nonproductive sequences were analyzed to study raw recombination free of thymic and clonal selection effects. TCRdb trimmed the raw reads at Q25, called clones with MiXCR and kept productive beta chains. When rows share a CDR3 protein, they turn into one entry using the most common DNA and genes. In this record, the V and J calls reflect TCRdb's handling and not the investigators' own analysis. This sample holds around 510,000 distinct CDR3 sequences; roughly an eighth were observed only once. In total, the top ten clones hold 0.8% to 1% of the sample.

Every donor was a healthy Caucasian. The twin cohort comprised three pairs of female monozygotic twins, all aged about 18 to 30 years. Positive isolation kits from Invitrogen were used to isolate CD4+ and CD8+ T cell populations. CDR1 SEHNR and CDR2 FQNEAQ are derived from the germline V gene (reference sequence). CDR3 length: 16 amino acids, cysteine to phenylalanine. Just CDR3 DNA is preserved here, 48 bases in frame from base 1. These data belong to a study of identical twins (dated by TCRdb to 2016 to 2017). Regarding the research as a whole: To test whether fetal clonotypes persist, the study used deep sequencing on TCR alpha and beta repertoires from monozygotic twins, unrelated adults of various ages, and cord blood. To rule out contamination, the twin experiments were replicated at different times with different library preparation protocols.

Summary of the overall study and its limitations: Because the same donors could not be followed over many years, the conclusions depended on cross-sectional statistical analysis. In monozygotic twins, out-of-frame TCR alpha sharing was systematically underestimated by recombination models, although the models agreed with sharing between unrelated individuals. Out-of-frame TCR alpha sequences shared between twins showed an excess of low generation-probability sequences compared with coincidental sharing between unrelated individuals. Abundant cord blood beta clonotypes had fewer insertions, young adult naive repertoires showed a similar but weaker trend, and memory repertoires showed no such trend. Invariant T cells such as MAIT and iNKT could partly confound zero-insertion analyses, though diverse VJ usage argued against this for most clonotypes. A weaker excess of twin sharing was found in beta out-of-frame sequences because the signal-to-noise ratio was lowered by fewer shared sequences.

This sample was also put to use in a study of yellow fever vaccine responses in identical twins. According to the second study: The T cell response to vaccination in identical twins was reported by the authors to appear partly convergent and partly personalized. In identical twins, the study followed T cell clones that responded to the vaccine with precision.

The sample comprised CD4+ T cells sorted from blood. The receptor was isolated from a young woman in good health. This chain joins TRBV7-9 to TRBJ2-1; TRBD2 lines up with 9 middle nucleotides. DNA sequence: TGTACCAGCAGCCTGAGCGTAGCGGGAGTTTCCAATGAGCAGTTCTTC. Its protein reads: CTSSLSVAGVSNEQFF.